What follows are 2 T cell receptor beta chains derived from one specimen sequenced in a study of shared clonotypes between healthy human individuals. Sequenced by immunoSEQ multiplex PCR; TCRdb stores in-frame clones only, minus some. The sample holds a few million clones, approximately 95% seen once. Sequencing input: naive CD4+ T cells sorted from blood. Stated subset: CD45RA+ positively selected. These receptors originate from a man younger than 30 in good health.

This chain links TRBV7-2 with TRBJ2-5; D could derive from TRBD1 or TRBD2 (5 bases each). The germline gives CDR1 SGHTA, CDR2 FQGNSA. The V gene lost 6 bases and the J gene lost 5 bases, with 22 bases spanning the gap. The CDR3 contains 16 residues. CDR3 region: CASSRGPGPGVETQYF. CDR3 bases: TGTGCCAGCAGTAGAGGTCCGGGACCCGGGGTCGAGACCCAGTACTTC.

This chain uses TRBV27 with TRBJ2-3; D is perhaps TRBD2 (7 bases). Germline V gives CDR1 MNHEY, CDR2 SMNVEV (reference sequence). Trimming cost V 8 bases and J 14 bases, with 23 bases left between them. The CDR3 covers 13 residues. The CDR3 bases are TGTGCCAGCCATTCTGCTGGGGGGGCCCCGGGGTATTTT. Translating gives CASHSAGGAPGYF.